The source of this T cell receptor (beta chain) is a study of T-cell reconstitution after alpha-beta-depleted transplantation in children. Study-level points and caveats: Alpha-beta T cells present about two months after transplant were reported to originate from several hundred expanded graft clones. At the one-year point after transplant, T-cell counts and TCRbeta diversity were found to come mostly from T cells that had been newly produced. At day 60, the high TCRbeta diversity found in some patients originated from recipient T cells and thymic progenitors that had survived.

Trimming took off 3 bases at V and 15 bases at J, with 17 bases between the two ends. Per the germline V gene, CDR1 is KGHDR and CDR2 is SFDVKD. This CDR3 region has 13 residues. Preparation of the TCRbeta library used unique molecular identifiers. TCRdb re-called the PCR reads with MiXCR, one entry per CDR3 protein. Of about 7,900 distinct CDR3 sequences listed, approximately 31% are singletons. As for this clonotype: Its target is not known.

The V gene is TRBV24-1, the J gene TRBJ2-1; no clear D gene. Material: peripheral blood, obtained 60 days after TCRalphabeta/CD19-depleted stem cell transplant. This TCR was sampled from a boy younger than two who had a stem cell transplant for SCID, so the T cells may come from the graft donor. The DNA for the CDR3 is TGTGCCACCAGTGATCCCGGACCTCATCGTTGGTTCTTC. It encodes CATSDPGPHRWFF.